The 32 T cell receptor beta chains given below trace back to one sample, sequenced in a study of cytomegalovirus exposure and HLA in healthy donors. Researchers ran the PCR with 60 Vbeta and 13 Jbeta primers. Generated by immunoSEQ multiplex PCR, the TCRdb table keeps only in-frame clones and is missing some. The data show tens of thousands of clones, with more than 60% seen just once and 9% to 14% held by the top ten. The sequenced sample consisted of PBMCs. These receptors were collected from a male donor in good health and CMV-seropositive.

The chain has TRBV6-4 and TRBJ2-7, with a tentative D call TRBD1 (6 bases). The ends were cut back, 6 bases at V and 4 bases at J, with 16 bases in the middle. Germline V gene data show CDR1 as MRHNA and CDR2 as SNTAGT. CDR3 size: 14 residues. CDR3 sequence (DNA): TGTGCCAGCAGACCACCGACACAGGGTTACGAGCAGTACTTC. Encoded protein: CASRPPTQGYEQYF.

The genes are TRBV27 and TRBJ2-7; D is uncertain. Trimming left V 5 bases short and J 0 bases short, with 2 bases between. The germline V gene encodes CDR1 MNHEY and CDR2 SMNVEV (reference sequence). The CDR3 has 11 amino acids. CDR3 in DNA: TGTGCCAGCAGTCGCTCCTACGAGCAGTACTTC. Translated, it gives CASSRSYEQYF.

V gene TRBV5-4 combines with J gene TRBJ1-4; 7 positions match TRBD1. CDR1 SGHNT and CDR2 YYREEE come from the germline V gene (reference sequence). With V trimmed by 4 bases and J by 3 bases, 3 bases remained unmatched. The CDR3 extends over 14 amino acids. The CDR3 loop reads CASSKGQANEKLFF. The CDR3 coding sequence is TGTGCCAGCAGCAAAGGACAGGCTAATGAAAAACTGTTTTTT.

The J gene is TRBJ2-7, the V gene TRBV19; no definite D call. Germline CDR1 and CDR2: LNHDA and SQIVND (reference sequence). The CDR3 is 14 residues long. The V and J ends lost 2 bases and 3 bases respectively, with 11 bases between them. The CDR3 nucleotides read TGTGCCAGTAGTATAAATGGGCAGAGCTACGAGCAGTACTTC. Its protein is CASSINGQSYEQYF.

The chain carries TRBV9 and TRBJ2-5; TRBD2 matches 12 bases. V shed 0 bases and J 4 bases; nucleotides not matched to a gene: 4. The V gene's germline CDR1 is SGDLS and CDR2 YYNGEE. This CDR3 has 16 residues. The CDR3 DNA reads as TGTGCCAGCAGCGTAGCTAGCGGGAGGGGAGGAGAGACCCAGTACTTC. It codes for CASSVASGRGGETQYF.

The rearrangement uses TRBV10-2 and TRBJ2-7; TRBD2 is a possible D gene (6 bases). V lost 8 bases and J 0 bases, leaving 14 bases between the germline ends. This CDR3 is built from 14 residues. Per the germline V gene, CDR1 is WSHSY and CDR2 is SAAADI. The CDR3 loop reads CASGSGRGSYEQYF. Here the CDR3 DNA reads TGCGCCAGCGGGTCGGGGCGGGGCTCCTACGAGCAGTACTTC.

In its sample, this clone was seen a few times. The rearrangement uses TRBV6-1 and TRBJ1-1; no clear D. V dropped 4 bases and J dropped 7 bases, with 7 bases sitting between them. Germline loops: CDR1 MNHNS, CDR2 SASEGT. The CDR3 has 11 residues. The CDR3 sequence is CASSGVLEAFF. The CDR3 region has the DNA TGTGCCAGCAGTGGCGTACTTGAAGCTTTCTTT.

The V gene is TRBV19, the J gene TRBJ1-1; the match to TRBD1 covers 7 bases. Looked up from germline, CDR1 is LNHDA and CDR2 is SQIVND (reference sequence). The CDR3 has 14 amino acids. Unmatched junction bases numbered 10, after V lost 7 bases and J lost 5 bases. CDR3 protein: CASISDRRNTEAFF. CDR3 sequence (DNA): TGTGCCAGTATCTCGGACAGGCGGAATACTGAAGCTTTCTTT.

J is TRBJ1-4 and V is TRBV30; 10 bases are a match to TRBD1. The germline CDR1 and CDR2 sequences are GTSNPN and SVGIG (reference sequence). The CDR3 spans 14 residues. J lost 7 bases, V lost 3 bases, and 5 bases had no gene match. The CDR3 region has the DNA TGTGCCTGGAGGGGACAGGGGTTCGCTGAAAAACTGTTTTTT. Translated: CAWRGQGFAEKLFF.

This clone is a singleton in its sample. The V and J genes are TRBV7-3 and TRBJ2-1, with 10 bases matching TRBD2. The CDR3 consists of 17 residues. Germline-derived CDR1 and CDR2 are SGHTA and FQGTGA. Trimming removed 0 bases from V and 4 bases from J; junction bases left unmatched: 6. The CDR3 region has the DNA TGTGCCAGCAGCTTAACGGGGGGTAGCGGGGGGTACAATGAGCAGTTCTTC. Its protein is CASSLTGGSGGYNEQFF.

This chain links TRBV5-1 with TRBJ2-2, with 7 positions matching TRBD1. The junction had 5 bases not matched to a gene; V was cut back by 3 bases and J by 0 bases. Germline CDR1 SGHRS, CDR2 YFSETQ. The CDR3 runs to 16 residues. This chain's CDR3 is CASSWDSPANTGELFF. The CDR3 DNA reads as TGCGCCAGCAGCTGGGACAGCCCAGCGAACACCGGGGAGCTGTTTTTT.

This chain connects TRBV28 to TRBJ1-2, with 12 bases identical to TRBD1. The germline V gene encodes CDR1 MDHEN and CDR2 SYDVKM. CDR3 size: 15 residues. Germline trimming cut 2 bases from V and 7 bases from J; bases unmatched to any gene: 5. The CDR3 nucleotides are TGTGCCAGCAGTTTAATAGGGACAGGGGGCGTTGGCTACACCTTC. Residues: CASSLIGTGGVGYTF.

The V gene is TRBV12-5, the J gene TRBJ2-3; 10 nucleotides agree with TRBD2. V was pared by 2 bases and J by 4 bases, with 21 bases of the junction left unmatched. Germline V CDR1 and CDR2: LGHNT, FRNRAP. The CDR3 is 21 amino acids. The CDR3: CASGLTPGLASNKPRADTQYF. Here the CDR3 DNA reads TGTGCTAGTGGTTTGACCCCGGGACTAGCGTCAAATAAACCCCGGGCAGATACGCAGTATTTT. The complete variable domain, with remaining parts taken from reference TRBV12-5 and TRBJ2-3, reads DARVTQTPRHKVTEMGQEVTMRCQPILGHNTVFWYRQTMMQGLELLAYFRNRAPLDDSGMPKDRFSAEMPDATLATLKIQPSEPRDSAVYFCASGLTPGLASNKPRADTQYFGPGTRLTVL.

This chain joins TRBV5-1 and TRBJ2-2; 8 bases are shared with TRBD1. Germline loops: CDR1 SGHRS, CDR2 YFSETQ. With V trimmed by 4 bases and J by 2 bases, 4 bases remained unmatched. CDR3 length equals 15 residues. CDR3 nucleotide sequence: TGCGCCAGCAGCCGCGACAGGGGTAACACCGGGGAGCTGTTTTTT. Translation: CASSRDRGNTGELFF.

The chain couples TRBV2 to TRBJ2-7; no firm D call. CDR3 length: 14 residues. Germline V gene sequence: CDR1 SNHLY, CDR2 FYNNEI. Deletions cut 4 bases from V and 2 bases from J, with 12 bases between. CDR3 in amino acids: CASSVARRTYEQYF. The CDR3 coding sequence is TGTGCCAGCAGTGTTGCTAGACGGACCTACGAGCAGTACTTC.

The chain employs TRBV29-1 and TRBJ2-7; 8 bases line up with TRBD1. The CDR3 runs to 14 residues. Germline V gives CDR1 SQVTM, CDR2 ANQGSEA. V lost 6 bases and J lost 4; bases outside the gene matches: 11. CDR3 protein: CSVAPGGFRYEQYF. CDR3 DNA sequence: TGCAGCGTCGCCCCAGGGGGCTTCAGATACGAGCAGTACTTC.

The V and J genes are TRBV30 and TRBJ2-1, with D possibly being TRBD2 (6 bases). This CDR3 is built from 14 residues. V dropped 5 bases and J dropped 2 bases, with 13 bases sitting between them. Per the germline V gene, CDR1 is GTSNPN and CDR2 is SVGIG (reference sequence). CDR3 amino acids: CAWLTSNAYNEQFF. The CDR3 region has the DNA TGTGCCTGGCTAACTAGCAACGCCTACAATGAGCAGTTCTTC. Looking up the rest from reference TRBV30 and TRBJ2-1 gives the full variable domain: SQTIHQWPATLVQPVGSPLSLECTVEGTSNPNLYWYRQAAGRGLQLLFYSVGIGQISSEVPQNLSASRPQDRQFILSSKKLLLSDSGFYLCAWLTSNAYNEQFFGPGTRLTVL.

V gene TRBV7-9 combines with J gene TRBJ2-7; 11 positions match TRBD2. CDR1 is SEHNR and CDR2 is FQNEAQ in the germline V gene (reference sequence). The J segment lost 0 bases and the V segment lost 5 bases, leaving 9 bases of the junction unmatched. The CDR3 length is 17 residues. CDR3 region: CASSQRRGLADSYEQYF. CDR3 in DNA: TGTGCCAGCAGCCAACGACGGGGACTAGCGGACTCCTACGAGCAGTACTTC.

The chain combines TRBV30 with TRBJ1-1, with TRBD1 matching 8 bases. CDR1 is GTSNPN and CDR2 is SVGIG in the germline V gene (reference sequence). V trimming: 2 bases; J trimming: 5 bases; junction bases outside the gene matches: 7. This CDR3 is 14 amino acids long. The CDR3 coding sequence is TGTGCCTGGAGTTCAGACAGGGGTGGAACTGAAGCTTTCTTT. This gives the protein CAWSSDRGGTEAFF.

This chain connects TRBV19 to TRBJ2-7, with D perhaps TRBD2 (6 bases). The CDR3 runs 13 residues. CDR1 is LNHDA, CDR2 SQIVND, per germline (reference sequence). The V end lost 4 bases, the J end lost 4 bases, and 11 bases lay between the germline ends. The CDR3 sequence is CASSTGALYEQYF. Here the CDR3 DNA reads TGTGCCAGTAGTACGGGAGCTTTATACGAGCAGTACTTC.

This clone appeared a single time. The rearrangement uses TRBV5-1 and TRBJ1-5, with D hard to call. V lost 0 bases to trimming and J lost 0 bases, with 7 bases between them. Germline V CDR1 and CDR2: SGHRS, YFSETQ. The CDR3 has 15 residues. CDR3 nucleotide sequence: TGCGCCAGCAGCTTGGGCGGGTATAGCAATCAGCCCCAGCATTTT. This translates into CASSLGGYSNQPQHF.

The CDR3 bases are TGTGCCAGCAGGCTGGGACAGAGCTCCTACGAGCAGTACTTC. Translating gives CASRLGQSSYEQYF. V usage is TRBV27 and J usage is TRBJ2-7; 7 bases match TRBD1. Germline CDR1 is MNHEY and CDR2 is SMNVEV (reference sequence). Trimming removed 6 bases from V and 0 bases from J; junction bases left unmatched: 5. This CDR3 is built from 14 residues.

This chain links TRBV14 with TRBJ1-1; D is uncertain. With 5 bases removed from V and 0 bases from J, the gap between germline ends came to 7 bases. The CDR3 contains 13 residues. Germline CDR1 is SGHDN and CDR2 is FVKESK. The CDR3: CASSADLNTEAFF. CDR3 DNA sequence: TGTGCCAGCAGCGCTGACTTGAACACTGAAGCTTTCTTT.

This clone was observed a handful of times. The chain employs TRBV28 and TRBJ2-3; 7 nucleotides line up with TRBD2. Germline V gives CDR1 MDHEN, CDR2 SYDVKM. Trimming cost V 3 bases and J 4 bases; bases outside gene matches: 13. This CDR3 is built from 17 residues. CDR3 in DNA: TGTGCCAGCAGTTTCATAGAACTGGGGGGGATGCCAGATACGCAGTATTTT. This sequence encodes CASSFIELGGMPDTQYF.

The J gene is TRBJ2-4, the V gene TRBV11-2; D is ambiguous. CDR3 length: 13 amino acids. Germline assignment: CDR1 SGHAT and CDR2 FQNNGV. V was pared by 6 bases and J by 1 base, with 7 bases between. CDR3 DNA sequence: TGTGCCAGCAGGAACACCGCCAAAAACATTCAGTACTTC. Its translation: CASRNTAKNIQYF. Combining the CDR3 with reference TRBV11-2 and TRBJ2-4 gives the whole variable domain EAGVAQSPRYKIIEKRQSVAFWCNPISGHATLYWYQQILGQGPKLLIQFQNNGVVDDSQLPKDRFSAERLKGVDSTLKIQPAKLEDSAVYLCASRNTAKNIQYFGAGTRLSVL.

The chain uses TRBV7-9 and TRBJ2-7; TRBD2 is a possible D gene (5 bases). V was clipped by 5 bases and J by 5 bases, with 13 bases between them. This CDR3 has 13 residues. CDR1 is SEHNR, CDR2 FQNEAQ, per germline (reference sequence). The CDR3 is CASSPIGGNEQYF. The CDR3 DNA reads TGTGCCAGCAGCCCGATCGGAGGTAACGAGCAGTACTTC. The whole variable domain, remainder taken from reference TRBV7-9 and TRBJ2-7, is DTGVSQNPRHKITKRGQNVTFRCDPISEHNRLYWYRQTLGQGPEFLTYFQNEAQLEKSRLLSDRFSAERPKGSFSTLEIQRTEQGDSAMYLCASSPIGGNEQYFGPGTRLTVT.

This clone has a single count. The J gene is TRBJ2-7, the V gene TRBV19, with 9 bases aligning to TRBD2. This CDR3 region has 13 residues. Trimming removed 9 bases from V and 2 bases from J; junction bases left unmatched: 5. Germline V gives CDR1 LNHDA, CDR2 SQIVND (reference sequence). The CDR3 nucleotides read TGTGCCAGCACTAGCGGGCGCACCTACGAGCAGTACTTC. It yields the protein CASTSGRTYEQYF.

This clone was observed a single time. The rearrangement uses TRBV30 and TRBJ2-3; 10 bases are a match to TRBD2. V shed 2 bases, J shed 1 base, and the junction held 3 bases outside the gene matches. The CDR3 consists of 15 residues. Germline-derived CDR1 and CDR2 are GTSNPN and SVGIG (reference sequence). The CDR3 DNA reads as TGTGCCTGGAGTCTAGCGGGAGTTGGCACAGATACGCAGTATTTT. Amino acid sequence: CAWSLAGVGTDTQYF. Supplemented by reference TRBV30 and TRBJ2-3, the full variable domain reads SQTIHQWPATLVQPVGSPLSLECTVEGTSNPNLYWYRQAAGRGLQLLFYSVGIGQISSEVPQNLSASRPQDRQFILSSKKLLLSDSGFYLCAWSLAGVGTDTQYFGPGTRLTVL.

This rearrangement joins TRBV7-2 to TRBJ2-7; D may be TRBD2 (5 bases). This CDR3 is 14 amino acids long. The V end lost 5 bases, the J end lost 3 bases, and 14 bases lay between the germline ends. Looked up from germline, CDR1 is SGHTA and CDR2 is FQGNSA. The CDR3 region has the DNA TGTGCCAGCAGCCCGATGGAAGGGAGCTACGAGCAGTACTTC. It encodes CASSPMEGSYEQYF.

The V call is TRBV6-5, the J call TRBJ2-7; TRBD1 matches 7 bases. The CDR3 runs 14 residues. The germline V gene has CDR1 MNHEY and CDR2 SVGAGI. The V and J ends lost 5 bases and 3 bases, in that order; junction bases with no gene match: 7. The DNA for the CDR3 is TGTGCCAGCAGTCCTCGACAGGGCTTCTACGAGCAGTACTTC. The encoded protein is CASSPRQGFYEQYF.

V gene TRBV5-1 combines with J gene TRBJ2-5; 9 bases fit TRBD2. The CDR3 runs to 16 residues. The germline V gene has CDR1 SGHRS and CDR2 YFSETQ. The V segment lost 0 bases and the J segment 1 base; nucleotides outside the gene matches: 4. CDR3: CASSLGAGGAQETQYF. CDR3 bases: TGCGCCAGCAGCTTGGGAGCGGGGGGAGCCCAAGAGACCCAGTACTTC.

This chain joins TRBV15 and TRBJ2-3, with 10 bases matching TRBD2. Germline trimming cut 0 bases from V and 7 bases from J; bases unmatched to any gene: 7. Germline V gene data show CDR1 as LNHNV and CDR2 as YYDKDF (reference sequence). The CDR3 consists of 16 residues. CDR3: CATSRELAGGGNTQYF. The CDR3 DNA follows: TGTGCCACCAGCAGAGAGTTAGCGGGGGGAGGGAATACGCAGTATTTT.